This T cell receptor (beta chain) originates from a study of blood T cell repertoires in COVID-19. The overall study: T cells, B-cell-depleted T cells, or PBMCs supplied cDNA or gDNA.

CDR3 length: 13 amino acids. V shed 6 bases and J shed 4 bases, with 10 bases lying between them. Germline lookup yields CDR1 KGHSH and CDR2 LQKENI. The Seattle patients, enrolled during active infection, were followed longitudinally. Measured with immunoSEQ multiplex PCR; TCRdb has only the in-frame clones, and not every one. The data contain under 550,000 clones, roughly 90% of them singletons. The V gene is TRBV18, the J gene TRBJ1-5; tentative D call: TRBD1 (5 bases). This receptor was obtained from a man aged 18 to 35 with COVID-19, enrolled during active disease. Sequencing was performed on peripheral blood. CDR3 region: CASSTTVNQPQHF. In nucleotides, the CDR3 is TGTGCCAGCTCCACGACAGTAAATCAGCCCCAGCATTTT.